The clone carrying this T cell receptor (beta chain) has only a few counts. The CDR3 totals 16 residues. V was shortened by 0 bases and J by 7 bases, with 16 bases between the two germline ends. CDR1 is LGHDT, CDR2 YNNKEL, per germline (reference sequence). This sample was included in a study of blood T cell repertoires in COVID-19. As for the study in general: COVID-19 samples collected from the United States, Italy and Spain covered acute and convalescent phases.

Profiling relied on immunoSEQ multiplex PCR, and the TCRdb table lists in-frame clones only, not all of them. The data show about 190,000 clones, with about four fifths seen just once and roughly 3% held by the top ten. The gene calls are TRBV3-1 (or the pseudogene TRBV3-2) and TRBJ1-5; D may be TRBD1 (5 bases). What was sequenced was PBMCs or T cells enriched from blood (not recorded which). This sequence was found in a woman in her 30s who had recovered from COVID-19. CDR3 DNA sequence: TGTGCCAGCAGCCAAGATCGCGGTAGCAGACAGCAGCCCCAGCATTTT. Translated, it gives CASSQDRGSRQQPQHF.